This T cell receptor (beta chain) stems from a study of shared clonotypes between healthy human individuals. Germline V gene lookup returns CDR1 ENHRY and CDR2 SYGVKD. V lost 2 bases and J lost 1; bases outside the gene matches: 2. This CDR3 has 16 residues. Some clones are missing from TCRdb's copy, which holds only in-frame ones; the method was immunoSEQ multiplex PCR. The table includes almost 750,000 clones, roughly two thirds detected once. Study findings and constraints: Larger estimated richness was generally seen in naive subsets than in memory subsets.

The sample holds many counts of this clone. Its antigen is not known. The clonotype was recovered from a woman aged 25 to 45 in good health. V is TRBV10-3 and J is TRBJ2-3; 11 nucleotides align to TRBD2. The sample comprised memory CD4+ T cells sorted from blood. Indicated subset: CD45RA-negative fraction. Here the CDR3 DNA reads TGTGCCATCAGTGAGGGGACTAGCGGACGCACAGATACGCAGTATTTT. Translation gives CAISEGTSGRTDTQYF.